A few counts support the clone carrying this T cell receptor (beta chain). Other DNA sequences within the sample encode an identical CDR3. This sample is part of a study of blood T cell repertoires in COVID-19. Study information: Acute and convalescent COVID-19 samples came from the United States, Italy and Spain. Nucleic acid was either cDNA or gDNA, and it came from T cells, B-cell-depleted T cells, or PBMCs.

As handled by the study authors: Estimation of nucleated cell counts was performed using reference gene primer amplification. Data came from immunoSEQ multiplex PCR; TCRdb stores just in-frame clones and leaves some out. V, J and clone size are taken as reported in that table, and D and trimming were inferred from the DNA itself. In the table there are 150,000 or so clones, less than 85% of which are singletons. Symptom resolution, clearance, or two negative PCRs marked donors in Cohort 3 as recovered. There are 14 residues in the CDR3. V shed 0 bases and J shed 3 bases, with 7 bases lying between them. Germline loops: CDR1 SGDLS, CDR2 YYNGEE.

The TCR was taken from a middle-aged man who had recovered from COVID-19. The genes are TRBV9 and TRBJ1-3; D not resolved. Sequencing input: PBMCs or T cells enriched from blood (not recorded which). The CDR3 DNA reads as TGTGCCAGCAGCGTAGAGGGAGGTGGAAACACCATATATTTT. This encodes CASSVEGGGNTIYF.